Listed below are T cell receptor beta chains from one sample, sequenced in a study of identical twins. TCRdb fed the 5' RACE reads into MiXCR, producing one record per CDR3 protein. The sample records around 300,000 distinct CDR3 sequences, more than 6.5% being singletons. These same records also appear under a second study, on yellow fever vaccine responses in identical twins.

The sequenced sample was memory (CD45RO+) T cells sorted from blood. The source of these receptors is a woman aged 18-29 years in good health. CDR3s include the opening cysteine and the closing phenylalanine or tryptophan. Each record gives: J gene, clone size, D gene, V gene, CDR3 DNA, CDR3 protein. D genes are given only for firm matches. Clone size is not always given. Where it is, it says once, few, many or a class for expanded clones.

TRBJ1-4,many,TRBD1,TRBV2,TGTGCCAGCAGGCCACAGGGGAAGGGTGAAAAACTGTTTTTT,CASRPQGKGEKLFF
TRBJ2-1,few,TRBD2,TRBV20-1,TGCAGTGCCCAAAACCGACTAGCGGGCACAAATGAGCAGTTCTTC,CSAQNRLAGTNEQFF
TRBJ1-2,NA,NA,TRBV7-2,TGTGCCAGCAGCTTAGTTGGCAGCGCGAACTATGGCTACACCTTC,CASSLVGSANYGYTF
TRBJ2-1,NA,TRBD2,TRBV20-1,TGCAGTGCTAGAGATAGCGGGGGGGCGAATGAGCAGTTCTTC,CSARDSGGANEQFF
TRBJ2-7,NA,TRBD1,TRBV6-6,TGTGCCAGCAGGCCGGGACAGACCTACGAGCAGTACTTC,CASRPGQTYEQYF
TRBJ2-1,many,NA,TRBV29-1,TGCAGCGTTGAGTCCCCACCAGGCAATGAGCAGTTCTTC,CSVESPPGNEQFF
TRBJ2-3,NA,TRBD2,TRBV3-1,TGTGCCAGCAGCCGGGCCAGCGGGAGAACAGATACGCAGTATTTT,CASSRASGRTDTQYF
TRBJ1-1,many,TRBD1,TRBV29-1,TGCAGCGTAGGAGACAGGGGGCGAGCTTTCTTT,CSVGDRGRAFF
TRBJ2-7,NA,NA,TRBV6-1,TGTGCCAGCAGTGATCGACAGGCTAGGAGCTACGAGCAGTACTTC,CASSDRQARSYEQYF
TRBJ2-3,once,NA,TRBV19,TGTGCCAGTAGTAGTGGTGGGCTAAACACAGATACGCAGTATTTT,CASSSGGLNTDTQYF
TRBJ1-4,few,NA,TRBV18,TGTGCCAGCTCATCTGGGGGCGAAAAACTGTTTTTT,CASSSGGEKLFF
TRBJ1-5,many,NA,TRBV28,TGTGCCAGCATCTCGGGTTTTAGCAATCAGCCCCAGCATTTT,CASISGFSNQPQHF
TRBJ1-4,NA,NA,TRBV11-1,TGTGCCAGCAGCTTATGGTCCGGGTTGATCTTGAGGCCGGGTGAAAAACTGTTTTTT,CASSLWSGLILRPGEKLFF
TRBJ1-5,few,NA,TRBV20-1,TGCAGTGCTAGAGCGGGAGGGGCTAGCAATCAGCCCCAGCATTTT,CSARAGGASNQPQHF
TRBJ1-2,few,NA,TRBV24-1,TGTGCCACCAGTGATTCATACTTAGGCTACACCTTC,CATSDSYLGYTF
TRBJ2-7,NA,NA,TRBV6-1,TGTGCCAGCAGCCTGGTGTGGGAGCAGTACTTC,CASSLVWEQYF
TRBJ2-1,NA,NA,TRBV7-2,TGTGCCAGCAGCCCTCCTAGATCCGCCTACAATGAGCAGTTCTTC,CASSPPRSAYNEQFF
TRBJ1-6,few,TRBD1,TRBV6-4,TGTGCCAGCAGGGACAGGGGGGATTCACCCCTCCACTTT,CASRDRGDSPLHF
TRBJ2-2,many,NA,TRBV6-4,TGTGCCAGCAGTGTGGACGGGAACACCGGGGAGCTGTTTTTT,CASSVDGNTGELFF
TRBJ2-1,few,NA,TRBV20-1,TGCAGTGCCCCTCCCCCTCTTTACAATGAGCAGTTCTTC,CSAPPPLYNEQFF
TRBJ2-3,NA,NA,TRBV6-5,TGTGCCAGCAGTTACGGGATGAGTGCGATAGGGCAGTATTTT,CASSYGMSAIGQYF
TRBJ2-5,few,TRBD2,TRBV12-5,TGTGCTAGTGGTTTGGTACTAAGCGGGAGGGCAGAGACCCAGTACTTC,CASGLVLSGRAETQYF
TRBJ2-1,NA,TRBD2,TRBV20-1,TGCAGTGCTAGAAAGCGGGAGGGCCCCGTGGCGAACAATGAGCAGTTCTTC,CSARKREGPVANNEQFF
TRBJ2-1,NA,TRBD1,TRBV20-1,TGCAGTGCAAGGACAGGGTCTAGTTACTGGGGGAATGAGCAGTTCTTC,CSARTGSSYWGNEQFF
TRBJ1-2,few,NA,TRBV19,TGTGCCAGTTACTTTACCGGGGGCTCGGGTGGCTACACCTTC,CASYFTGGSGGYTF
TRBJ1-6,few,NA,TRBV6-2/TRBV6-3,TGTGCCAGCAGTTACCACGGGCCGTCGATCGATAATTCACCCCTCCACTTT,CASSYHGPSIDNSPLHF